The 20 T cell receptor beta chains listed next were all sequenced from one sample in a study of response to subunit inactivated influenza vaccine. TCRdb re-derived calls from the RT-PCR reads in MiXCR, one entry per CDR3 protein. The data hold 150,000 to 200,000 distinct CDR3 sequences, with 9.5% to 12% observed a single time. Sequenced here: CD8+ T cells sorted from PBMCs, sampled less than 30 months after vaccination. Receptors were obtained from a man in his fifties or sixties who received an inactivated influenza vaccine.

This clonotype has ten or more counts. The chain has TRBV7-8 and TRBJ2-7; 8 nucleotides align to TRBD1. J lost 0 bases, V lost 5 bases, and 12 bases had no gene match. The V gene's germline CDR1 is SGHVS and CDR2 FQNEAQ. The CDR3 extends over 17 amino acids. The CDR3 nucleotides are TGTGCCAGCAGCCCGGGGACAGGTTCGGTGGGCTCCTACGAGCAGTACTTC. Translation: CASSPGTGSVGSYEQYF.

This clonotype was counted a few times. The J gene is TRBJ2-2, the V gene TRBV10-2; tentatively, D is TRBD2 (5 bases). The germline gives CDR1 WSHSY, CDR2 SAAADI. The germline V and J ends were trimmed by 8 bases and 6 bases, with 7 bases remaining between them. The CDR3 has 11 residues. This chain's CDR3 is CASWGAGELFF. The CDR3 coding sequence is TGCGCCAGCTGGGGAGCCGGGGAGCTGTTTTTT.

This clonotype was recorded many times. The chain employs TRBV20-1 and TRBJ1-5, with 7 bases fitting TRBD1. The CDR3 sequence is 16 residues long. The V and J ends lost 0 bases and 2 bases, in that order; junction bases with no gene match: 7. Looked up from germline, CDR1 is DFQATT and CDR2 is SNEGSKA (reference sequence). The CDR3 region is CSARDLRGQGNQPQHF. CDR3 DNA sequence: TGCAGTGCTAGAGATCTGAGGGGGCAGGGCAATCAGCCCCAGCATTTT.

J is TRBJ2-1 and V is TRBV6-2 or TRBV6-3; 7 bases align to TRBD1. The ends lost 0 bases at V and 8 bases at J; junction bases unmatched: 16. The CDR3 extends over 18 amino acids. Germline CDR1 is MNHEY and CDR2 is SVGEGT. The DNA for the CDR3 is TGTGCCAGCAGTTACTCGAGCACGGACAGGCTGCTCAAGGATGAGCAGTTCTTC. Its protein product is CASSYSSTDRLLKDEQFF.

By share, this clonotype ranks as medium-sized. The chain employs TRBV27 and TRBJ1-1; tentative D call: TRBD1 (5 bases). The CDR3 is made up of 16 amino acids. V was cut by 6 bases and J by 1 base, with 18 bases left in between. CDR1 and CDR2 (germline): MNHEY, SMNVEV (reference sequence). As DNA, the CDR3 is TGTGCCAGCAGCCCAGGGCAGGGTGTCGGGAACACTGAAGCTTTCTTT. Translation gives CASSPGQGVGNTEAFF.

In this sample, this clonotype turned up a few times. V and J are TRBV6-5 and TRBJ2-1, with D maybe TRBD2 (5 bases). The ends were cut back, 3 bases at V and 5 bases at J, with 11 bases in the middle. Germline loops: CDR1 MNHEY, CDR2 SVGAGI. This CDR3 contains 14 residues. CDR3 DNA sequence: TGTGCCAGCAGTTATAACCTAGCTAACAATGAGCAGTTCTTC. It codes for CASSYNLANNEQFF.

The chain has TRBV29-1 and TRBJ2-1, with 9 positions matching TRBD2. With V trimmed by 4 bases and J by 2 bases, 6 bases remained unmatched. This CDR3 region has 15 residues. Germline V gene lookup returns CDR1 SQVTM and CDR2 ANQGSEA. CDR3 sequence: CSVGKREATYNEQFF. Written as DNA, the CDR3 is TGCAGCGTTGGGAAGCGGGAGGCCACCTACAATGAGCAGTTCTTC.

This rearrangement joins TRBV5-5 to TRBJ2-1, with a possible D match to TRBD2 (6 bases). The CDR3 length is 14 residues. Trimming removed 0 bases at V and 6 bases at J, with 10 bases between. Germline CDR1 is SGHKS and CDR2 is YYEKEE (reference sequence). The CDR3 nucleotides read TGTGCCAGCAGCTTGGACGGGGGTATCAATGAGCAGTTCTTC. Encoded protein: CASSLDGGINEQFF.

In its sample, this clonotype was seen a few times. The chain links TRBV5-6 to TRBJ1-1, with 9 nucleotides matching TRBD1. This CDR3 comprises 14 residues. Germline assignment: CDR1 SGHDT and CDR2 YYEEEE. Trimming removed 4 bases from V and 4 bases from J; junction bases left unmatched: 5. CDR3 in DNA: TGTGCCAGCAGCGGTACAGGGGGCGTCACTGAAGCTTTCTTT. Its translation is CASSGTGGVTEAFF.

This clonotype was observed a few times. The V gene is TRBV13, the J gene TRBJ2-3, with unresolved D. Trimming cost V 3 bases and J 4 bases, with 14 bases left between them. The CDR3 runs to 15 residues. Germline CDR1 PRHDT, CDR2 FYEKMQ (reference sequence). CDR3 nucleotide sequence: TGTGCCAGCAGCTTGCAGATTCGGCCGTCAGATACGCAGTATTTT. It translates to CASSLQIRPSDTQYF.

This clonotype was recorded many times. The V and J genes are TRBV5-6 and TRBJ2-3; 8 nucleotides line up with TRBD1. V shed 2 bases and J 5 bases; nucleotides not matched to a gene: 4. Germline V gene sequence: CDR1 SGHDT, CDR2 YYEEEE. The CDR3 runs 14 residues. CDR3 bases: TGTGCCAGCAGCTTCTCTACAGGGGGAGATACGCAGTATTTT. As protein: CASSFSTGGDTQYF.

The chain links TRBV5-1 to TRBJ2-1; D unclear. Germline loops: CDR1 SGHRS, CDR2 YFSETQ. The CDR3 has 13 amino acids. Trimming removed 0 bases at V and 10 bases at J, with 11 bases between. The CDR3 sequence: CASSLVSLREQFF. DNA of the CDR3: TGCGCCAGCAGCTTGGTTAGTCTACGGGAGCAGTTCTTC.

This clonotype has ten or more counts. The chain uses TRBV7-8 and TRBJ2-5, with TRBD2 matching over 11 bases. The CDR3 is 17 residues long. The V gene's germline CDR1 is SGHVS and CDR2 FQNEAQ. V lost 1 base and J lost 0; bases outside the gene matches: 4. The DNA of the CDR3 is TGTGCCAGCAGCTTAGGGGGACTAGCGGAGGACCAAGAGACCCAGTACTTC. As protein: CASSLGGLAEDQETQYF.

This clonotype was seen at least ten times. V and J are TRBV20-1 and TRBJ1-1, with D unclear. The CDR3 runs to 11 residues. Trimming cost V 2 bases and J 6 bases, with 7 bases left between them. Germline V gene sequence: CDR1 DFQATT, CDR2 SNEGSKA (reference sequence). CDR3 sequence: CSARLRAEAFF. The CDR3, as DNA: TGCAGTGCTAGACTGAGGGCTGAAGCTTTCTTT.

The chain uses TRBV18 and TRBJ2-7, with D possibly being TRBD1 or TRBD2 (5 bases each). V gave up 2 bases and J gave up 2 bases, with 10 bases separating them. The CDR3 length is 14 residues. CDR1 KGHSH and CDR2 LQKENI come from the germline V gene. The CDR3 sequence is CASSPGGPAYEQYF. As DNA, the CDR3 is TGTGCCAGCTCACCAGGGGGTCCTGCCTACGAGCAGTACTTC.

The chain recombines TRBV20-1 with TRBJ2-7; the match to TRBD1 covers 7 bases. The trim removed 2 bases at V and 3 bases at J, leaving 1 base unmatched. There are 12 residues in the CDR3. The germline CDR1 and CDR2 sequences are DFQATT and SNEGSKA (reference sequence). The CDR3 protein is CSARWDSYEQYF. The DNA for the CDR3 is TGCAGTGCTAGATGGGACAGCTACGAGCAGTACTTC.

This clonotype came up a few times. The chain recombines TRBV10-3 with TRBJ1-1; 7 nucleotides line up with TRBD1. Trimming took 3 bases from V and 4 from J; bases not matched to a gene: 2. Germline V gives CDR1 ENHRY, CDR2 SYGVKD. The CDR3 spans 13 residues. CDR3 in DNA: TGTGCCATCAGTGAAACAGGGGTCACTGAAGCTTTCTTT. This encodes CAISETGVTEAFF.

This clonotype was counted a few times. The chain employs TRBV4-3 and TRBJ2-3; 8 positions agree with TRBD1. Germline-derived CDR1 and CDR2 are LGHNA and YSLEER. CDR3 length equals 17 residues. V was clipped by 1 base and J by 0 bases; unmatched bases: 6. CDR3 amino acids: CASSQGNRGTSTDTQYF. The CDR3 region has the DNA TGCGCCAGCAGCCAAGGGAACAGGGGGACTAGCACAGATACGCAGTATTTT.

This clonotype has more than one count but fewer than ten. This chain uses TRBV3-1 with TRBJ2-5; the D call may be TRBD1 or TRBD2 (5 bases each). The CDR3 runs to 14 residues. The V and J ends lost 4 bases and 5 bases respectively, with 14 bases between them. The germline CDR1 and CDR2 sequences are LGHDT and YNNKEL (reference sequence). The CDR3, as DNA: TGTGCCAGCAGCCCCCACGGGGCCGTGGAGACCCAGTACTTC. Its protein is CASSPHGAVETQYF.

The V gene is TRBV7-6, the J gene TRBJ2-3; D is unclear. The CDR3 has 13 amino acids. V was pared by 2 bases and J by 4 bases, with 7 bases between. CDR1 is SGHVS and CDR2 is FNYEAQ in the germline V gene. The DNA of the CDR3 is TGTGCCAGCAGCTTAAATGTGGCAGATACGCAGTATTTT. Translated: CASSLNVADTQYF.